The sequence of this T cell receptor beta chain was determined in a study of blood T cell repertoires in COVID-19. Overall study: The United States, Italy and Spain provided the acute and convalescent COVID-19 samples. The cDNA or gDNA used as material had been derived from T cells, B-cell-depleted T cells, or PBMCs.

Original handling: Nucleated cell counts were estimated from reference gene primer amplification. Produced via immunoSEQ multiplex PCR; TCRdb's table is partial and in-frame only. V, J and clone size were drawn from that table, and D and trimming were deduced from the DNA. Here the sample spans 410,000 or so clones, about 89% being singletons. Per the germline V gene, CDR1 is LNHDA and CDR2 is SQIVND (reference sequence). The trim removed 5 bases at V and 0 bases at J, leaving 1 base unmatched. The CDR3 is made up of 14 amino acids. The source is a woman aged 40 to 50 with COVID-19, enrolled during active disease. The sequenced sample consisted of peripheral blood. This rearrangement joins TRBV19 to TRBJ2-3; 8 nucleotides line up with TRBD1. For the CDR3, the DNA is TGTGCCAGTAGTGACAGGGGAAGCACAGATACGCAGTATTTT. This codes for CASSDRGSTDTQYF.